A single sample gave rise to the 32 T cell receptor beta chains below, sequenced in a study of tumour-infiltrating T cells in Burkitt lymphoma. Clones were read by immunoSEQ multiplex PCR, and TCRdb kept only the in-frame ones, dropping some. The sample records roughly 710 clones, over 15% being singletons. What was sequenced was tumor tissue. The receptors shown here come from a human donor with Burkitt lymphoma.

The genes are TRBV5-1 and TRBJ2-6, with a weak D call TRBD1 (5 bases). This CDR3 contains 17 residues. Per germline, CDR1 SGHRS and CDR2 YFSETQ. Trimming removed 0 bases at V and 0 bases at J, with 10 bases between. The CDR3, as DNA: TGCGCCAGCAGCTTGGGGCAGGGTTACTCTGGGGCCAACGTCCTGACTTTC. Translating it yields CASSLGQGYSGANVLTF.

V gene TRBV4-1 combines with J gene TRBJ1-5, with D tentatively TRBD1 (5 bases). Trimming cost V 4 bases and J 1 base, with 14 bases left between them. CDR3 length equals 16 residues. Germline CDR1 and CDR2: MGHRA and YSYEKL. CDR3 DNA sequence: TGCGCCAGCAGCCGCGCCGGGGCCCAGAGCAATCAGCCCCAGCATTTT. Translating gives CASSRAGAQSNQPQHF.

This clone was seen a handful of times. The chain links TRBV7-9 to TRBJ2-3, with TRBD2 matching 10 bases. Looked up from germline, CDR1 is SEHNR and CDR2 is FQNEAQ (reference sequence). V shed 1 base and J 2 bases; nucleotides not matched to a gene: 3. CDR3 length equals 16 residues. CDR3 nucleotide sequence: TGTGCCAGCAGCTTAGGTAGCGGGGGGTCCACAGATACGCAGTATTTT. Amino acid sequence: CASSLGSGGSTDTQYF.

This clone was seen a handful of times. This chain connects TRBV5-6 to TRBJ2-1, with TRBD2 matching 10 bases. This CDR3 is 15 amino acids long. Germline trimming cut 2 bases from V and 9 bases from J; bases unmatched to any gene: 8. Germline loops: CDR1 SGHDT, CDR2 YYEEEE. The CDR3 loop is CASSFPSGGAFEQFF. CDR3 DNA: TGTGCCAGCAGCTTTCCGAGCGGGGGGGCCTTTGAGCAGTTCTTC. The full variable domain, its missing parts supplied by reference TRBV5-6 and TRBJ2-1, is DAGVTQSPTHLIKTRGQQVTLRCSPKSGHDTVSWYQQALGQGPQFIFQYYEEEERQRGNFPDRFSGHQFPNYSSELNVNALLLGDSALYLCASSFPSGGAFEQFFGPGTRLTVL.

Here the CDR3 reads CAWTQGVNGLTFF. The CDR3 DNA is TGTGCCTGGACACAGGGGGTTAATGGTTTGACTTTCTTT. This chain connects TRBV30 to TRBJ1-1; 8 nucleotides line up with TRBD1. CDR3 size: 13 residues. Per the germline V gene, CDR1 is GTSNPN and CDR2 is SVGIG (reference sequence). Trimming removed 4 bases from V and 12 bases from J; junction bases left unmatched: 13.

This clone has a handful of counts. The rearrangement joins TRBV6-1 to TRBJ1-2; D call uncertain. The CDR3 consists of 14 residues. V was clipped by 0 bases and J by 2 bases, with 7 bases between them. Germline V gene data show CDR1 as MNHNS and CDR2 as SASEGT. Here the CDR3 reads CASSEAVKNYGYTF. DNA for the CDR3: TGTGCCAGCAGTGAAGCGGTCAAGAACTATGGCTACACCTTC.

By its share, this clone is large. The rearrangement uses TRBV4-1 and TRBJ1-5, with D possibly TRBD1 on 5 matching bases. Trimming removed 0 bases from V and 7 bases from J, with 13 bases in between. Germline V gene lookup returns CDR1 MGHRA and CDR2 YSYEKL. The CDR3 is made up of 15 amino acids. CDR3 residues: CASSQEGQGAQPQHF. The CDR3 DNA reads TGCGCCAGCAGCCAAGAAGGGCAGGGCGCCCAGCCCCAGCATTTT.

This clone occurred a few times. The CDR3 DNA sequence: TGTGCCAGCAGTCGTTCGGGGCTTTACAATGAGCAGTTCTTC. This gives the protein CASSRSGLYNEQFF. V gene TRBV2 combines with J gene TRBJ2-1; the D call may be TRBD1 or TRBD2 (5 bases each). The germline V gene encodes CDR1 SNHLY and CDR2 FYNNEI. Trimming took 5 bases from V and 4 from J, leaving 12 bases between them. CDR3 length equals 14 residues.

The rearrangement links TRBV10-2 to TRBJ1-5, with D hard to call. Germline CDR1 is WSHSY and CDR2 is SAAADI. This CDR3 comprises 13 residues. The ends were cut back, 2 bases at V and 9 bases at J, with 11 bases in the middle. Here the CDR3 DNA reads TGCGCCAGCAGTGAGGAGCGTCGCCGGCCCCAGCATTTT. Translating it yields CASSEERRRPQHF.

This clone has only a few counts. V is TRBV28 and J is TRBJ2-7; D not certain. Trimming took 6 bases from V and 3 from J, leaving 3 bases between them. This CDR3 is 10 amino acids long. Germline CDR1 is MDHEN and CDR2 is SYDVKM. As DNA, the CDR3 is TGTGCCAGCAGCAACTACGAGCAGTACTTC. Translating it yields CASSNYEQYF.

This clone was counted only a few times. The chain carries TRBV7-9 and TRBJ2-1; D remains unclear. V was shortened by 6 bases and J by 9 bases, with 15 bases between the two germline ends. The CDR3 consists of 13 residues. Germline V gives CDR1 SEHNR, CDR2 FQNEAQ (reference sequence). The CDR3 is CASRRLPTLEQFF. The CDR3 DNA follows: TGTGCCAGCAGGAGGCTCCCGACCCTTGAGCAGTTCTTC.

This clone has more than one count but fewer than ten. The chain recombines TRBV27 with TRBJ1-6, with D unclear. Germline V CDR1 and CDR2: MNHEY, SMNVEV (reference sequence). The CDR3 loop spans 17 amino acids. Deletions cut 3 bases from V and 1 base from J, with 13 bases between. Here the CDR3 reads CASSFDGSMSYNSPLHF. CDR3 DNA sequence: TGTGCCAGCAGTTTCGATGGGAGTATGTCCTATAATTCACCCCTCCACTTT.

This clone is hyperexpanded in the sample. This chain connects TRBV28 to TRBJ1-6, with no clear D. The CDR3 runs 14 residues. V was shortened by 3 bases and J by 9 bases, with 12 bases between the two germline ends. Germline V gene sequence: CDR1 MDHEN, CDR2 SYDVKM. CDR3 in DNA: TGTGCCAGCAGTTTGGGCCTCACGGGTTCACCCCTCCACTTT. Its protein is CASSLGLTGSPLHF.

J is TRBJ2-5 and V is TRBV6-1; D perhaps matches TRBD1 (5 bases). Trimming removed 0 bases at V and 2 bases at J, with 10 bases between. The CDR3 runs 15 residues. Germline V gene lookup returns CDR1 MNHNS and CDR2 SASEGT. The CDR3 sequence is CASSEAAGQQETQYF. In DNA, the CDR3 is TGTGCCAGCAGTGAAGCCGCAGGGCAACAAGAGACCCAGTACTTC.

The V call is TRBV10-3, the J call TRBJ2-1, with D unresolved. Germline CDR1 reads ENHRY; CDR2 reads SYGVKD. V was cut by 0 bases and J by 9 bases, with 9 bases left in between. This CDR3 region has 13 residues. The CDR3 protein is CAISESGFGEQFF. CDR3 nucleotides: TGTGCCATCAGTGAGTCGGGCTTCGGTGAGCAGTTCTTC.

In this sample, this clone turned up a few times. The chain joins TRBV2 to TRBJ1-1, with a possible D match to TRBD1 (5 bases). Germline V gene sequence: CDR1 SNHLY, CDR2 FYNNEI. V shed 6 bases and J shed 6 bases, with 23 bases lying between them. This CDR3 has 16 amino acids. CDR3 in DNA: TGTGCCAGCAGACCTTTAGTCAGGGACCCGGGGGCTGAAGCTTTCTTT. Protein: CASRPLVRDPGAEAFF.

This chain uses TRBV6-5 with TRBJ2-2; 7 bases map to TRBD1. This CDR3 region has 14 residues. Trimming removed 5 bases from V and 4 bases from J; junction bases left unmatched: 4. The germline CDR1 and CDR2 sequences are MNHEY and SVGAGI. In DNA, the CDR3 is TGTGCCAGCAGTGAACCAGGGGGCACCGGGGAGCTGTTTTTT. Translated: CASSEPGGTGELFF.

This clone appeared a few times. The CDR3 spells CASSSQGGALPSYNEQFF. DNA of the CDR3: TGCGCCAGCAGCTCCCAGGGGGGGGCCCTACCTTCTTACAATGAGCAGTTCTTC. The J gene is TRBJ2-1, the V gene TRBV5-1; either TRBD1 or TRBD2 may supply D (7 bases each). This CDR3 region has 18 residues. Germline V lookup: CDR1 SGHRS, CDR2 YFSETQ. V lost 3 bases and J lost 4, with 23 bases in between. The variable domain in full, with the rest retrieved from reference TRBV5-1 and TRBJ2-1, is KAGVTQTPRYLIKTRGQQVTLSCSPISGHRSVSWYQQTPGQGLQFLFEYFSETQRNKGNFPGRFSGRQFSNSRSEMNVSTLELGDSALYLCASSSQGGALPSYNEQFFGPGTRLTVL.

On this clone: Other DNA sequences in the same sample also yield this CDR3. V gene TRBV29-1 combines with J gene TRBJ1-2, with D tentatively TRBD1 (5 bases). The CDR3 is 14 amino acids. Germline V lookup: CDR1 SQVTM, CDR2 ANQGSEA. V was cut by 5 bases and J by 8 bases, with 21 bases left in between. CDR3 region: CSVHDRDALGGYTF. DNA of the CDR3: TGCAGCGTTCACGACCGGGACGCACTTGGGGGCTACACCTTC.

This clone was seen more than once but under ten times. The V and J genes are TRBV10-3 and TRBJ1-1; TRBD1 aligns across 9 bases. The CDR3 has 14 amino acids. CDR1 ENHRY and CDR2 SYGVKD come from the germline V gene. Trimming took 8 bases from V and 10 from J; bases not matched to a gene: 14. The CDR3 loop is CAIESGQGGGGAFF. CDR3 in DNA: TGTGCCATCGAATCGGGACAGGGTGGCGGAGGAGCTTTCTTT.

The chain carries TRBV5-4 and TRBJ2-1; 8 nucleotides line up with TRBD1. The CDR3 runs 16 residues. Per the germline V gene, CDR1 is SGHNT and CDR2 is YYREEE (reference sequence). V trimming: 0 bases; J trimming: 4 bases; junction bases outside the gene matches: 6. The CDR3 spells CASSLVVGQDYNEQFF. CDR3 DNA: TGTGCCAGCAGCTTGGTGGTGGGACAGGATTACAATGAGCAGTTCTTC.

This clone has a handful of counts. V usage is TRBV5-1 and J usage is TRBJ1-5, with D hard to call. Germline lookup yields CDR1 SGHRS and CDR2 YFSETQ. V was trimmed by 4 bases and J by 2 bases, leaving 13 bases between them. This CDR3 region has 15 residues. The CDR3 coding sequence is TGCGCCAGCAGCCTGGACGGAGATGGCAATCAGCCCCAGCATTTT. Translation gives CASSLDGDGNQPQHF.

This clone was detected a few times. The chain combines TRBV5-4 with TRBJ2-5, with TRBD1 matching 8 bases. Unmatched junction bases numbered 7, after V lost 4 bases and J lost 2 bases. Looked up from germline, CDR1 is SGHNT and CDR2 is YYREEE (reference sequence). The CDR3 totals 15 residues. The CDR3 is CASSPGTGGQETQYF. The CDR3 region has the DNA TGTGCCAGCAGCCCCGGGACAGGAGGGCAAGAGACCCAGTACTTC. Using reference TRBV5-4 and TRBJ2-5 for the parts outside the CDR3, the full variable domain is ETGVTQSPTHLIKTRGQQVTLRCSSQSGHNTVSWYQQALGQGPQFIFQYYREEENGRGNFPPRFSGLQFPNYSSELNVNALELDDSALYLCASSPGTGGQETQYFGPGTRLLVL.

This chain joins TRBV11-2 and TRBJ1-1; D gene uncertain. CDR1 is SGHAT and CDR2 is FQNNGV in the germline V gene. The CDR3 consists of 14 residues. V lost 0 bases to trimming and J lost 6 bases, with 11 bases between them. The CDR3 DNA reads TGTGCCAGCAGCTTAGAGGCCATCGGCCCTGAAGCTTTCTTT. It encodes CASSLEAIGPEAFF. The full variable domain, its missing parts supplied by reference TRBV11-2 and TRBJ1-1, is EAGVAQSPRYKIIEKRQSVAFWCNPISGHATLYWYQQILGQGPKLLIQFQNNGVVDDSQLPKDRFSAERLKGVDSTLKIQPAKLEDSAVYLCASSLEAIGPEAFFGQGTRLTVV.

CDR3 DNA: TGTGCCAGCAGTTCCATCACCCCTCGGGGGACAGTTGGCTACACCTTC. Its translation: CASSSITPRGTVGYTF. The chain carries TRBV27 and TRBJ1-2; 7 positions agree with TRBD1. The CDR3 sequence is 16 residues long. V trimming: 4 bases; J trimming: 7 bases; junction bases outside the gene matches: 15. Germline CDR1 MNHEY, CDR2 SMNVEV (reference sequence).

This clone was observed a handful of times. The chain is built from TRBV5-4 and TRBJ1-2; D is possibly TRBD1 (5 bases). The CDR3 has 13 residues. The V gene lost 4 bases and the J gene lost 4 bases, with 11 bases spanning the gap. Germline V gene data show CDR1 as SGHNT and CDR2 as YYREEE (reference sequence). The CDR3 here is CASSPGTVYGYTF. The DNA of the CDR3 is TGTGCCAGCAGCCCCGGGACCGTCTATGGCTACACCTTC.

This clone was recorded a few times. The genes are TRBV4-1 and TRBJ1-6; D not resolved. Germline V CDR1 and CDR2: MGHRA, YSYEKL. Trimming removed 3 bases at V and 6 bases at J, with 6 bases between. This CDR3 is 13 amino acids long. The CDR3 coding sequence is TGCGCCAGCAGCCAGACTTTTAATTCACCCCTCCACTTT. Translation gives CASSQTFNSPLHF.

This clone rates as large. The V gene is TRBV7-9, the J gene TRBJ2-3; TRBD2 might be the D (7 bases). V lost 5 bases, J lost 5 bases, and 20 bases lay in between. Germline CDR1 SEHNR, CDR2 FQNEAQ (reference sequence). This CDR3 region has 16 residues. CDR3 loop: CASSVGEGGNRDTQYF. The DNA of the CDR3 is TGTGCCAGCAGCGTCGGGGAGGGGGGGAACCGAGATACGCAGTATTTT.

V and J are TRBV9 and TRBJ2-7; 10 positions match TRBD1. CDR3 length equals 15 residues. The ends lost 4 bases at V and 3 bases at J; junction bases unmatched: 7. Germline values: CDR1 SGDLS, CDR2 YYNGEE. The CDR3 DNA reads TGTGCCAGCAGCTCTCGAGGGACAGGGGACTACGAGCAGTACTTC. Amino acids: CASSSRGTGDYEQYF.

The chain uses TRBV19 and TRBJ2-1, with D perhaps TRBD1 or TRBD2 (6 bases each). This CDR3 comprises 15 residues. Trimming cost V 6 bases and J 5 bases, with 17 bases left between them. In germline, CDR1 is LNHDA, CDR2 SQIVND (reference sequence). The CDR3 protein is CASSKQGGYNNEQFF. The CDR3 coding sequence is TGTGCCAGTAGCAAACAGGGAGGTTACAACAATGAGCAGTTCTTC.

V is TRBV28 and J is TRBJ1-2, with D unresolved. Trimming stripped 6 bases from V and 3 bases from J, with 14 bases between. The CDR3 has 14 residues. Germline V lookup: CDR1 MDHEN, CDR2 SYDVKM. This chain's CDR3 is CASRGPGGDYGYTF. The CDR3 bases are TGTGCCAGCAGAGGTCCAGGCGGGGACTATGGCTACACCTTC.

The sample holds a few counts of this clone. The rearrangement uses TRBV6-1 and TRBJ1-1; the match to TRBD1 covers 9 bases. V dropped 4 bases and J dropped 0; count of bases not matched to a gene: 12. The CDR3 loop spans 18 amino acids. Germline-derived CDR1 and CDR2 are MNHNS and SASEGT. In DNA form, the CDR3 reads TGTGCCAGCAGTGGACAGTACAGGGGGCGATTAATGAACACTGAAGCTTTCTTT. Translated, it gives CASSGQYRGRLMNTEAFF.